Listed here are 23 T cell receptor beta chains from one sample, sequenced in a study of cytomegalovirus exposure and HLA in healthy donors. PCR primers comprised 60 Vbeta and 13 Jbeta primers. Only in-frame clones appear in the TCRdb table, and some are missing; sequencing was by immunoSEQ multiplex PCR. This sample's table reports roughly 88,000 clones. Sequences were obtained from PBMCs. Receptor source: a man aged 50 to 60 in good health and CMV-seropositive.

The V call is TRBV7-3, the J call TRBJ2-6; 7 bases map to TRBD2. CDR1 and CDR2 from the germline V gene are SGHTA and FQGTGA. There are 18 residues in the CDR3. Losses at the gene ends were 3 bases for V and 0 bases for J; bases not matched to a gene: 8. CDR3 protein: CASSFLPAGHSGANVLTF. The DNA of the CDR3 is TGTGCCAGCAGCTTCTTGCCAGCGGGGCACTCTGGGGCCAACGTCCTGACTTTC.

This chain connects TRBV11-3 to TRBJ2-7; weak D call: TRBD2 (6 bases). CDR1 SGHNT and CDR2 YENEEA come from the germline V gene. There are 15 residues in the CDR3. V was pared by 1 base and J by 2 bases, with 12 bases between. In DNA, the CDR3 is TGTGCCAGCAGCTTAGGGACGGGAGTGCCCTACGAGCAGTACTTC. Its translation: CASSLGTGVPYEQYF.

The chain carries TRBV10-3 and TRBJ1-2, with D possibly TRBD1 on 5 matching bases. The CDR3 has 14 amino acids. Germline CDR1 ENHRY, CDR2 SYGVKD. The V end lost 5 bases, the J end lost 7 bases, and 17 bases lay between the germline ends. The CDR3 DNA reads TGTGCCATCAGTTCACAGGCGTCGGGTCCTGGCTACACCTTC. This sequence encodes CAISSQASGPGYTF.

The chain joins TRBV19 to TRBJ1-1; D might be TRBD1 (5 bases). CDR1 and CDR2 (germline): LNHDA, SQIVND (reference sequence). CDR3 length equals 15 residues. V was trimmed by 7 bases and J by 2 bases, leaving 17 bases between them. CDR3 coding DNA: TGTGCCAGTATTGTCCTGGGGGGGTCCAACACTGAAGCTTTCTTT. Its translation: CASIVLGGSNTEAFF. Full variable domain (outside the CDR3, taken from reference TRBV19 and TRBJ1-1): DGGITQSPKYLFRKEGQNVTLSCEQNLNHDAMYWYRQDPGQGLRLIYYSQIVNDFQKGDIAEGYSVSREKKESFPLTVTSAQKNPTAFYLCASIVLGGSNTEAFFGQGTRLTVV.

The chain is built from TRBV19 and TRBJ2-1; possibly TRBD2 for D (6 bases). There are 16 residues in the CDR3. Germline lookup yields CDR1 LNHDA and CDR2 SQIVND (reference sequence). Trimming stripped 1 base from V and 7 bases from J, with 17 bases between. The CDR3 spells CASSIGGVTSRNEQFF. In DNA, the CDR3 is TGTGCCAGTAGTATAGGTGGAGTAACTAGCCGGAATGAGCAGTTCTTC.

The V call is TRBV29-1, the J call TRBJ1-5; D call uncertain. Looked up from germline, CDR1 is SQVTM and CDR2 is ANQGSEA. The CDR3 covers 12 residues. The V and J ends lost 3 bases and 3 bases respectively, with 6 bases between them. CDR3 coding DNA: TGCAGCGTTGAGGAGCCCAATCAGCCCCAGCATTTT. Translation: CSVEEPNQPQHF.

This sequence joins TRBV6-5 and TRBJ2-2; D perhaps matches TRBD2 (5 bases). In germline, CDR1 is MNHEY, CDR2 SVGAGI. This CDR3 is built from 13 residues. The germline V and J ends were trimmed by 2 bases and 8 bases, with 9 bases remaining between them. The CDR3 spells CASSYGGLGELFF. CDR3 coding DNA: TGTGCCAGCAGTTACGGAGGACTTGGGGAGCTGTTTTTT.

The J gene is TRBJ2-1, the V gene TRBV18; 12 bases are shared with TRBD2. Germline CDR1 KGHSH, CDR2 LQKENI. CDR3 length: 15 residues. V shed 4 bases, J shed 5 bases, and the junction held 3 bases outside the gene matches. The DNA for the CDR3 is TGTGCCAGCTCACAGACTAGCGGGAGTAACAATGAGCAGTTCTTC. This encodes CASSQTSGSNNEQFF.

The chain uses TRBV30 and TRBJ1-4, with 9 bases identical to TRBD1. The V gene's germline CDR1 is GTSNPN and CDR2 SVGIG (reference sequence). CDR3 length equals 14 residues. V gave up 5 bases and J gave up 7 bases; unmatched junction bases: 8. CDR3 sequence (DNA): TGTGCCTGGGCCAGGACAGGGGATAGTGAAAAACTGTTTTTT. Residues: CAWARTGDSEKLFF. Looking up the rest from reference TRBV30 and TRBJ1-4 gives the full variable domain: SQTIHQWPATLVQPVGSPLSLECTVEGTSNPNLYWYRQAAGRGLQLLFYSVGIGQISSEVPQNLSASRPQDRQFILSSKKLLLSDSGFYLCAWARTGDSEKLFFGSGTQLSVL.

The rearrangement links TRBV7-3 to TRBJ2-7, with unresolved D. Trimming removed 5 bases at V and 3 bases at J, with 11 bases between. The CDR3 sequence is 13 residues long. Germline V CDR1 and CDR2: SGHTA, FQGTGA. Here the CDR3 DNA reads TGTGCCAGCAGCCTCAACAAAAACTACGAGCAGTACTTC. It translates to CASSLNKNYEQYF.

V gene TRBV29-1 combines with J gene TRBJ2-1, with a possible D match to TRBD2 (5 bases). Trimming took off 1 base at V and 0 bases at J, with 10 bases between the two ends. Germline-derived CDR1 and CDR2 are SQVTM and ANQGSEA. This CDR3 comprises 15 residues. Written as DNA, the CDR3 is TGCAGCGTTGAAGGAGGAGCGGTCTCCTACAATGAGCAGTTCTTC. Translating gives CSVEGGAVSYNEQFF.

The V and J genes are TRBV11-3 and TRBJ2-1; perhaps TRBD2 as D (5 bases). Looked up from germline, CDR1 is SGHNT and CDR2 is YENEEA. The CDR3 has 18 residues. The germline V and J ends were trimmed by 1 base and 1 base, with 17 bases remaining between them. The CDR3 DNA follows: TGTGCCAGCAGCTTAGCCCGTTGGGGAGCAGGATCCTACAATGAGCAGTTCTTC. It is translated as CASSLARWGAGSYNEQFF.

The V and J genes are TRBV19 and TRBJ1-2; 10 bases line up with TRBD1. The length of the CDR3 is 16 residues. The junction had 7 bases not matched to a gene; V was cut back by 6 bases and J by 0 bases. CDR1 is LNHDA and CDR2 is SQIVND in the germline V gene (reference sequence). The CDR3 DNA reads as TGTGCCAGTAGAGAGACAGGGGGCACGGCTAACTATGGCTACACCTTC. Translated, it gives CASRETGGTANYGYTF.

The chain joins TRBV12-1 to TRBJ2-2; the D segment call TRBD2 is taken from the table without a DNA check. TRBV12-1 is a pseudogene. This CDR3 has 14 amino acids. The CDR3 loop is CASSFVGAGGELFF. The CDR3 region has the DNA TGTGCCAGCAGCTTTGTGGGAGCCGGCGGGGAGCTGTTTTTT.

This chain links TRBV18 with TRBJ1-1, with 9 bases matching TRBD1. The CDR3 sequence is 14 residues long. J gave up 4 bases and V 5 bases, and 5 bases lay outside the gene matches. Germline CDR1 and CDR2: KGHSH and LQKENI. For the CDR3, the DNA is TGTGCCAGCTCAGGACAGGGGATCGGCACTGAAGCTTTCTTT. Translating gives CASSGQGIGTEAFF.

This chain joins TRBV21-1 and TRBJ2-7; no check of the table's D call, TRBD2, against the DNA was made. TRBV21-1 is annotated as a pseudogene. The length of the CDR3 is 14 residues. CDR3 in amino acids: CASSPYGGTGRQYV. CDR3 nucleotides: TGTGCCAGCAGCCCGTATGGAGGGACGGGAAGGCAGTACGTC.

The chain joins TRBV7-9 to TRBJ2-1; TRBD2 might be the D (5 bases). The germline V gene encodes CDR1 SEHNR and CDR2 FQNEAQ (reference sequence). This CDR3 region has 11 residues. V was cut by 5 bases and J by 13 bases, with 12 bases left in between. CDR3 sequence (DNA): TGTGCCAGCAGCGTGGGGAGCCTACAGTTCTTC. The encoded protein is CASSVGSLQFF. Full variable domain (missing parts from reference TRBV7-9 and TRBJ2-1): DTGVSQNPRHKITKRGQNVTFRCDPISEHNRLYWYRQTLGQGPEFLTYFQNEAQLEKSRLLSDRFSAERPKGSFSTLEIQRTEQGDSAMYLCASSVGSLQFFGPGTRLTVL.

The chain joins TRBV4-3 to TRBJ2-5; 9 bases fit TRBD1. The assigned J gene may be wrong: the sequence end matches TRBJ2-7 better. CDR3 length: 15 amino acids. Germline V gene sequence: CDR1 LGHNA, CDR2 YSLEER. CDR3 sequence (DNA): TGCGCCAGCAGCCAAGGGGGACAGGGTAGAGACGAGCAGTACTTC. Its translation: CASSQGGQGRDEQYF.

CDR3 sequence: CASVDRPSLEKLFF. CDR3 sequence (DNA): TGTGCCAGCGTCGACAGGCCTTCCCTCGAAAAACTGTTTTTT. The chain is built from TRBV6-6 and TRBJ1-4; possibly TRBD1 for D (6 bases). The CDR3 is made up of 14 amino acids. Germline V gene sequence: CDR1 MNHNY, CDR2 SVGAGI (reference sequence). Trimming took 8 bases from V and 8 from J, leaving 18 bases between them.

The rearrangement links TRBV4-1 to TRBJ1-4; the match to TRBD1 covers 9 bases. V gave up 3 bases and J gave up 7 bases; unmatched junction bases: 12. The germline gives CDR1 MGHRA, CDR2 YSYEKL. The CDR3 runs 17 residues. CDR3 region: CASSHSGTGGLSEKLFF. Written as DNA, the CDR3 is TGCGCCAGCAGCCACTCCGGAACAGGGGGCCTTAGTGAAAAACTGTTTTTT.

The V and J genes are TRBV27 and TRBJ2-3; tentative D call: TRBD2 (6 bases). V was shortened by 8 bases and J by 1 base, with 16 bases between the two germline ends. Germline CDR1 reads MNHEY; CDR2 reads SMNVEV (reference sequence). This CDR3 contains 15 residues. The CDR3 is CASGGISLGTDTQYF. The DNA for the CDR3 is TGTGCCAGCGGCGGGATTTCCTTGGGCACAGATACGCAGTATTTT.

J is TRBJ1-1 and V is TRBV5-1, with TRBD1 matching 9 bases. The germline gives CDR1 SGHRS, CDR2 YFSETQ. This CDR3 is built from 13 residues. Trimming removed 5 bases from V and 4 bases from J; junction bases left unmatched: 3. DNA of the CDR3: TGCGCCAGCAGAGAGACAGGGGGCACTGAAGCTTTCTTT. It encodes CASRETGGTEAFF.

The chain is built from TRBV27 and TRBJ1-5, with D hard to call. V was trimmed by 6 bases and J by 2 bases, leaving 8 bases between them. Per germline, CDR1 MNHEY and CDR2 SMNVEV (reference sequence). This CDR3 comprises 13 residues. The CDR3 protein is CASSFYGNQPQHF. The CDR3 DNA follows: TGTGCCAGCAGCTTCTATGGCAATCAGCCCCAGCATTTT.